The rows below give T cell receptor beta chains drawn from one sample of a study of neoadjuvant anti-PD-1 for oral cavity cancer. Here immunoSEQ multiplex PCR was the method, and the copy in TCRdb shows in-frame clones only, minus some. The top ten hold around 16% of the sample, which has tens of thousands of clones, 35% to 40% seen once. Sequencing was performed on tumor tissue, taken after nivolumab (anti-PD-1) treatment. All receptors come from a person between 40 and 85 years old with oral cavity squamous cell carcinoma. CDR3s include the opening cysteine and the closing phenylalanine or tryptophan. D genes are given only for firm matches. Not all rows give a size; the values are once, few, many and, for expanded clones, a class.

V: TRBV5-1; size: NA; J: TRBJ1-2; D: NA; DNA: TGCGCCAGCAGCTTGGACAGGAACTATGGCTACACCTTC; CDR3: CASSLDRNYGYTF
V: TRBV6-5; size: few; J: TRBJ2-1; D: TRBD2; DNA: TGTGCCAGCAGCCCGACTAGCGGGGGGGCCGGTGAGCAGTTCTTC; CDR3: CASSPTSGGAGEQFF
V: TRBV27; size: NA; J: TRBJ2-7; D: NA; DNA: TGTGCCAGCAGTTTAAGGGGAGACACTAGATTCTACGAGCAGTACTTC; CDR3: CASSLRGDTRFYEQYF
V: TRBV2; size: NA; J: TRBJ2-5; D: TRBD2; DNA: TGTGCCAGCAGCGGCCGACTAGCGGGAGGACGGGAGACCCAGTACTTC; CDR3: CASSGRLAGGRETQYF
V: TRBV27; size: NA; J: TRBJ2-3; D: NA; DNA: TGTGCCAGCAGGAAGGCCCAGTACACAGATACGCAGTATTTT; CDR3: CASRKAQYTDTQYF
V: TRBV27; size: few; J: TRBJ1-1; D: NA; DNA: TGTGCCAGCAGTCGAATGGGGGTTCGAAGGAACACTGAAGCTTTCTTT; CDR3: CASSRMGVRRNTEAFF
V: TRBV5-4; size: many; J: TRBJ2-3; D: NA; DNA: TGTGCCAGCAGCTTGGCGGGGCAGGGTTTCAGGGGTACGCAGTATTTT; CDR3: CASSLAGQGFRGTQYF
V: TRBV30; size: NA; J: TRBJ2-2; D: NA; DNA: TGTGCCTGGAGACAGGGTCGCGGGGAGCTGTTTTTT; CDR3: CAWRQGRGELFF
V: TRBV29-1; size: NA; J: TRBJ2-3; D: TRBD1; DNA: TGCAGCCTTAAAAAACCGGGACAGGGGATTGCCCTCACAGATACGCAGTATTTT; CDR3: CSLKKPGQGIALTDTQYF
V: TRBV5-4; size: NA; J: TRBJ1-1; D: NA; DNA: TGTGCCAGCAGCTCACCGGACACTGAAGCTTTCTTT; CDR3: CASSSPDTEAFF
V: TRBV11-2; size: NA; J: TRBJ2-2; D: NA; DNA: TGTGCCAGCAGCTTAGCAGGGTACGGAAACACCGGGGAGCTGTTTTTT; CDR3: CASSLAGYGNTGELFF
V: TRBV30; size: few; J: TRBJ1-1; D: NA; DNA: TGTGCCTGGATAACTGGGTTGGGGAACACTGAAGCTTTCTTT; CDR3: CAWITGLGNTEAFF
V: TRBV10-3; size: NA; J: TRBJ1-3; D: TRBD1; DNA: TGTGCCACGTCGGGACAGGGAAACGGAAACACCATATATTTT; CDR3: CATSGQGNGNTIYF
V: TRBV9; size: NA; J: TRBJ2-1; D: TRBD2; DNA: TGTGCCAGCAGCGTATATGGGCGCGGGGGGGCCGGTGAGCAGTTCTTC; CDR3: CASSVYGRGGAGEQFF
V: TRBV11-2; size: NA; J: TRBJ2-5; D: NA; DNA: TGTGCCAGCAGCTTAAACGCCGGGATTCCAGAGACCCAGTACTTC; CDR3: CASSLNAGIPETQYF
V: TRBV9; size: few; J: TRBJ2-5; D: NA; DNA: TGTGCCAGCAGCGTCTTGAAGCCGGGCGAGGTAGGAGAGACCCAGTACTTC; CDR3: CASSVLKPGEVGETQYF
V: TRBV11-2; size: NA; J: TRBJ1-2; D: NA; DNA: TGTGCCAGCAGCTCAATACAGGGCTTGAGCTATGGCTACACCTTC; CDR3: CASSSIQGLSYGYTF
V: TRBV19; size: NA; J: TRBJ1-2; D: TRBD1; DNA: TGTGCCAGTAGTATCCCGGGGACAGGGGGCGACTATGGCTACACCTTC; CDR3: CASSIPGTGGDYGYTF
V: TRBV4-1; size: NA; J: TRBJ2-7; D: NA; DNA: TGCGCCAGCAGCCAAGATCCCATCTACGAGCAGTACTTC; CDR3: CASSQDPIYEQYF
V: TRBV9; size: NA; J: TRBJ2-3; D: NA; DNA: TGTGCCAGCAGCGTAGCACCTCTTACTCCAGATACGCAGTATTTT; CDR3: CASSVAPLTPDTQYF
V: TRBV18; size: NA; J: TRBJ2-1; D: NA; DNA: TGTGCCAGCTCACCAAAGGGGGGGTTTCCTCACAATGAGCAGTTCTTC; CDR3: CASSPKGGFPHNEQFF
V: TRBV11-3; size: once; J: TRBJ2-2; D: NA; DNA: TGTGCCAGCAAGGGGGAAGCGAACACCGGGGAGCTGTTTTTT; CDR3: CASKGEANTGELFF
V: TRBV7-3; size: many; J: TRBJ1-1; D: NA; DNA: TGTGCCAGCAGCAATCCGGGAGAAAAGAAAGCTTTCTTT; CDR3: CASSNPGEKKAFF
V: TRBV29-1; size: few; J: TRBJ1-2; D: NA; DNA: TGCAGCGTCGGAAGCTATGGCTACACCTTC; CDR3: CSVGSYGYTF
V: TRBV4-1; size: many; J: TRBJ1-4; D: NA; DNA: TGCGCCAGCAGCCAAAAGGGGATTCCTACAGAAAAACTGTTTTTT; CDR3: CASSQKGIPTEKLFF
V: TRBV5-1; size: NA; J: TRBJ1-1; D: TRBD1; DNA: TGCGCCAGCAGCCCCGTTCGGGACAGGGGTGAAGCTTTCTTT; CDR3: CASSPVRDRGEAFF
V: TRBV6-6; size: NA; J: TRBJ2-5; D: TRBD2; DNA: TGTGCCAGCAGTTACGGCGGGAGCCAAGAGACCCAGTACTTC; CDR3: CASSYGGSQETQYF
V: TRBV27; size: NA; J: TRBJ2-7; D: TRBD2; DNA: TGTGCCAGCAGTTTAGGTGGAGGGAGGGTATCCTACGAGCAGTACTTC; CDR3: CASSLGGGRVSYEQYF
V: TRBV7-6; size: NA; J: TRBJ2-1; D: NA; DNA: TGTGCCAGCAGCTTATCCGGCCAGGGCAATGAGCAGTTCTTC; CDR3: CASSLSGQGNEQFF
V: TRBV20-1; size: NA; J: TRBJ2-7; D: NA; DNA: TGCAGTGCTAGAAACTACGAGCAGTACTTC; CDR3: CSARNYEQYF
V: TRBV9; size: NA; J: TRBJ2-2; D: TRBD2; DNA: TGTGCCAGCAGCGTAGCCCAGCGGGGTAACGGGGAGCTGTTTTTT; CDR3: CASSVAQRGNGELFF
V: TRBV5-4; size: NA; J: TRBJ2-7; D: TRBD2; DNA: TGTGCCAGCAGGTCCGGACTAGCGAGCTCCTACGAGCAGTACTTC; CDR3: CASRSGLASSYEQYF
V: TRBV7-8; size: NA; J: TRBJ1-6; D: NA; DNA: TGTGCCAGCAGCTTAATGGGACCGAGGAATTCACCCCTCCACTTT; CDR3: CASSLMGPRNSPLHF
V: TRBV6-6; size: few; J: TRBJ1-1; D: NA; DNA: TGTGCCAGCCAACAGGGTATGAACACTGAAGCTTTCTTT; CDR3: CASQQGMNTEAFF